The 2 T cell receptor beta chains presented below share a single source sample, sequenced in a study of identical twins. TCRdb recomputed calls from the 5' RACE reads with MiXCR, one row per CDR3 protein. The sample includes approximately 500,000 distinct CDR3 sequences, approximately 24% of them seen just once. This sample was shared with a second study, whose subject was T cells expressing NK-cell markers.

The source material was CD4+ T cells sorted from blood. These receptors all stem from a woman aged 18-29 years in good health.

This clonotype came up a few times. The chain carries TRBV5-1 and TRBJ2-2, with 13 positions matching TRBD2. Germline assignment: CDR1 SGHRS and CDR2 YFSETQ. V shed 4 bases, J shed 7 bases, and the junction held 13 bases outside the gene matches. The CDR3 consists of 18 residues. The CDR3 bases are TGCGCCAGCAGCCCCGGGACTAGCGGGGCTAGGCGGAACGGGGAGCTGTTTTTT. This codes for CASSPGTSGARRNGELFF.

This rearrangement joins TRBV12-3 or TRBV12-4 to TRBJ2-4; 7 nucleotides match TRBD2. V dropped 3 bases and J dropped 1; count of bases not matched to a gene: 9. The CDR3 is 17 amino acids. The CDR3 region is CASSFRGGSLAKNIQYF. The CDR3 DNA reads TGTGCCAGCAGTTTTAGAGGCGGGAGCCTTGCCAAAAACATTCAGTACTTC.